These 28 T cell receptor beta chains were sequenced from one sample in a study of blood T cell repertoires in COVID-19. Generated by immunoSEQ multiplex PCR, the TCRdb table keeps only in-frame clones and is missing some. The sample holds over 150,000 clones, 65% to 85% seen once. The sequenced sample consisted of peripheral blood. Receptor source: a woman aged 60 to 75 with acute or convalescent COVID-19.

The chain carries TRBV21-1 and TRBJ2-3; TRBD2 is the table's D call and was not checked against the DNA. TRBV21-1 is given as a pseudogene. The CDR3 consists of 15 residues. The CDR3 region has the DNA TGTGCCAGCAGCAAAGAAACCGGGGTACCGGATACGCAGTATTTT. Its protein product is CASSKETGVPDTQYF.

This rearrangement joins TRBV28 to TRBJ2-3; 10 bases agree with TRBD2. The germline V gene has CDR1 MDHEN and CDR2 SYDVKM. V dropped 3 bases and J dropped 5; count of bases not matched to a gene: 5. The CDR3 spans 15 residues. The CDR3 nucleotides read TGTGCCAGCAGTTTCACTAGCGGGGTACTAGATACGCAGTATTTT. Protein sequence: CASSFTSGVLDTQYF.

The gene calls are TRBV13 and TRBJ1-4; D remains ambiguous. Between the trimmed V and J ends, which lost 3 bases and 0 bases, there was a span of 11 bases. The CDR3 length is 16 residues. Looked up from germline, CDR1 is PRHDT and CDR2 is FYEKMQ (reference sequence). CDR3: CASSLRAYPTNEKLFF. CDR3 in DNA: TGTGCCAGCAGCTTGAGGGCGTACCCAACTAATGAAAAACTGTTTTTT.

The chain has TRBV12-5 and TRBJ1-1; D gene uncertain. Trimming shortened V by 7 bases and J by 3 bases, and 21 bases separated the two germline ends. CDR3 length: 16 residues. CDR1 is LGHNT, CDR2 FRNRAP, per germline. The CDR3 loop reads CASDGQARTGDTEAFF. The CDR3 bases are TGTGCTAGTGACGGTCAGGCCCGAACCGGGGACACTGAAGCTTTCTTT.

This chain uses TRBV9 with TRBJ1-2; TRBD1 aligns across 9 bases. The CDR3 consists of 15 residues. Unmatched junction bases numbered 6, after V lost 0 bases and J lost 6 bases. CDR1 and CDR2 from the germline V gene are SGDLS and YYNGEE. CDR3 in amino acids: CASSVGGQGEHGYTF. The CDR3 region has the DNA TGTGCCAGCAGCGTAGGGGGACAGGGTGAACATGGCTACACCTTC.

In DNA, the CDR3 is TGTGCCAGCTCCCCCAGACAGTTATCAAATGAAAAACTGTTTTTT. Protein product: CASSPRQLSNEKLFF. The rearrangement uses TRBV18 and TRBJ1-4; possible D gene TRBD1, 5 bases. The CDR3 totals 15 residues. V was clipped by 6 bases and J by 5 bases, with 16 bases between them. Germline values: CDR1 KGHSH, CDR2 LQKENI.

The CDR3 region has the DNA TGTGCCAGCAGCTTAGTTGGGGGGACCCAAGAGACCCAGTACTTC. It yields the protein CASSLVGGTQETQYF. The J gene is TRBJ2-5, the V gene TRBV11-2; possibly TRBD2 for D (6 bases). The germline CDR1 and CDR2 sequences are SGHAT and FQNNGV. Trimming pared 1 base from V and 1 base from J, leaving 10 bases between. This CDR3 spans 15 amino acids.

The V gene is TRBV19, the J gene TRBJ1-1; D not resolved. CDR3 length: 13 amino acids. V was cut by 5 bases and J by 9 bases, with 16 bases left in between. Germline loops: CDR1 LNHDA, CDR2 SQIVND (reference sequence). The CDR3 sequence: CASSLLGGRQAFF. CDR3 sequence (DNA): TGTGCCAGTAGTCTCCTTGGAGGGCGACAAGCTTTCTTT.

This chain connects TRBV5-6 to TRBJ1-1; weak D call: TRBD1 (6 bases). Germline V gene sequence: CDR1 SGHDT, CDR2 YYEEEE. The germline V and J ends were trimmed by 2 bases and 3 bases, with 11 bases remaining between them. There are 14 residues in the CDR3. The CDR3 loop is CASSLQGLYTEAFF. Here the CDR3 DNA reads TGTGCCAGCAGCTTACAGGGTTTGTACACTGAAGCTTTCTTT.

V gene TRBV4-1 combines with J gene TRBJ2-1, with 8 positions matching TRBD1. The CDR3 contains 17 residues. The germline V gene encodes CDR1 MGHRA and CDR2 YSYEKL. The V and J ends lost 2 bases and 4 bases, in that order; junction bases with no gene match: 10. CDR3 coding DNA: TGCGCCAGCAGCCAATCCTGGACAGGGCTCGTATACAATGAGCAGTTCTTC. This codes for CASSQSWTGLVYNEQFF.

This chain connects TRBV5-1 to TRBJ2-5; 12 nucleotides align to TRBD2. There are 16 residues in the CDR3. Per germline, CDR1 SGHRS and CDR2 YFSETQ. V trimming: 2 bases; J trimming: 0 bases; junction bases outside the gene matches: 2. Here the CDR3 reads CASSFGTSGYQETQYF. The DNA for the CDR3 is TGCGCCAGCAGCTTCGGGACTAGCGGGTACCAAGAGACCCAGTACTTC. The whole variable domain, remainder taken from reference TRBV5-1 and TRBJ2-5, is KAGVTQTPRYLIKTRGQQVTLSCSPISGHRSVSWYQQTPGQGLQFLFEYFSETQRNKGNFPGRFSGRQFSNSRSEMNVSTLELGDSALYLCASSFGTSGYQETQYFGPGTRLLVL.

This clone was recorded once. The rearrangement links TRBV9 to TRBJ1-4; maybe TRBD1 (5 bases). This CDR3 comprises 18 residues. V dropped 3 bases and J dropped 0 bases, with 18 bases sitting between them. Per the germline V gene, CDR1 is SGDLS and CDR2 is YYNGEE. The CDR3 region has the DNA TGTGCCAGCAGCGAGAGGGGAGGGCCCCTGACAACTAATGAAAAACTGTTTTTT. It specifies CASSERGGPLTTNEKLFF.

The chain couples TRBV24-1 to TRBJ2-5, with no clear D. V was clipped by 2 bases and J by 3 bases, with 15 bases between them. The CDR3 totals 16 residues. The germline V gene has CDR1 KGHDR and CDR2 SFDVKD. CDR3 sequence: CATSDSGPNREETQYF. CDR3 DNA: TGTGCCACCAGTGATTCCGGCCCCAATCGGGAAGAGACCCAGTACTTC.

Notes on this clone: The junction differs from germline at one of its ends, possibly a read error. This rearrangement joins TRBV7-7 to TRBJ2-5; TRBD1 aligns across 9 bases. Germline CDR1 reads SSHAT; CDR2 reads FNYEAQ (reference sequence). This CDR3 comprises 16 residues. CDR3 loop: CASSLAPGQGKETQYF. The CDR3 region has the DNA TGTGCTAGCAGCTTAGCCCCGGGACAGGGAAAAGAGACCCAGTACTTC.

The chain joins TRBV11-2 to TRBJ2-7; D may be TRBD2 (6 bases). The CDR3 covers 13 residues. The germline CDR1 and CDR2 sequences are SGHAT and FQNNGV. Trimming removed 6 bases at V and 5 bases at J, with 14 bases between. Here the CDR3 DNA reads TGTGCCAGCAGTATCCGAGGCGGGGACGAGCAGTACTTC. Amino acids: CASSIRGGDEQYF. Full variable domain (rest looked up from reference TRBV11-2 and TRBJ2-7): EAGVAQSPRYKIIEKRQSVAFWCNPISGHATLYWYQQILGQGPKLLIQFQNNGVVDDSQLPKDRFSAERLKGVDSTLKIQPAKLEDSAVYLCASSIRGGDEQYFGPGTRLTVT.

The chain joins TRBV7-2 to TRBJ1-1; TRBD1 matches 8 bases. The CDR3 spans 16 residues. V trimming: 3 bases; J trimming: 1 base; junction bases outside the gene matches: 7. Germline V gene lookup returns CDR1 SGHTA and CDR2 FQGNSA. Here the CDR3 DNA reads TGTGCCAGCAGCTTTATCAAAGGACAGGGGAACACTGAAGCTTTCTTT. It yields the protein CASSFIKGQGNTEAFF.

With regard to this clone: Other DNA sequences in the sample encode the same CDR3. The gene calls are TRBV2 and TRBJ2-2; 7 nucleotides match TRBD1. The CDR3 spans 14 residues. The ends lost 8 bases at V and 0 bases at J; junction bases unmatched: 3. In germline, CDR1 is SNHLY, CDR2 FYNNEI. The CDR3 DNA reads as TGTGCCAGCTCAGGGGGATCGAACACCGGGGAGCTGTTTTTT. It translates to CASSGGSNTGELFF. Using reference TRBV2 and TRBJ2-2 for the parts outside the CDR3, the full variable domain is EPEVTQTPSHQVTQMGQEVILRCVPISNHLYFYWYRQILGQKVEFLVSFYNNEISEKSEIFDDQFSVERPDGSNFTLKIRSTKLEDSAMYFCASSGGSNTGELFFGEGSRLTVL.

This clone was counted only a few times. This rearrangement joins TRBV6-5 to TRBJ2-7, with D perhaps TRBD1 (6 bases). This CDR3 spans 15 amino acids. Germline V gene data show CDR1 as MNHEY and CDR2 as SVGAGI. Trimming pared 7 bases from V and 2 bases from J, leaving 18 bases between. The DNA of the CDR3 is TGTGCCAGCACCGATTGGACAGCGTCCACCTACGAGCAGTACTTC. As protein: CASTDWTASTYEQYF.

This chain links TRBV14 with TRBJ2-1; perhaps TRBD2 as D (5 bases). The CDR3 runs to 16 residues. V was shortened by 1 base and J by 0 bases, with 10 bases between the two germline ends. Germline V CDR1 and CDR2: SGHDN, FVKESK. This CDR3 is CASSQASPSSYNEQFF. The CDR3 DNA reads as TGTGCCAGCAGCCAAGCTAGCCCTAGCTCCTACAATGAGCAGTTCTTC.

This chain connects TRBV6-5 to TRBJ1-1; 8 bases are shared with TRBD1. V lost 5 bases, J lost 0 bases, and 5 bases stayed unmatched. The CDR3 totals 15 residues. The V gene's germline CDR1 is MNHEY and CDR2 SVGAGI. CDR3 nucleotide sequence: TGTGCCAGCAGTAAGGACAGGGCGGTGAACACTGAAGCTTTCTTT. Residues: CASSKDRAVNTEAFF.

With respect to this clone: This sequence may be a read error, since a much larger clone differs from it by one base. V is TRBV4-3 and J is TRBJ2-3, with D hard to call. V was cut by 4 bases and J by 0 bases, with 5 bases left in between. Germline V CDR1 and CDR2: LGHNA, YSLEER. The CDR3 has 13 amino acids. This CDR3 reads CASSLQSTDTQYF. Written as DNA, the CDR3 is TGCGCCAGCAGCCTACAGAGCACAGATACGCAGTATTTT.

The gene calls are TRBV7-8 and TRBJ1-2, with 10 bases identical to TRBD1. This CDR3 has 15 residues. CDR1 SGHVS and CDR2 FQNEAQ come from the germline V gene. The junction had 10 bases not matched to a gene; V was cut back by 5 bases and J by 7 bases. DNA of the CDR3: TGTGCCAGCAGCGTATCCGACAGGGGGCGTAGTGGCTACACCTTC. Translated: CASSVSDRGRSGYTF.

The CDR3 here is CASSELRGSGNTIYF. The CDR3 region has the DNA TGCGCCTCTTCTGAACTCCGGGGCTCTGGAAACACCATATATTTT. The gene calls are TRBV4-3 and TRBJ1-3; no reliable D call. This CDR3 region has 15 residues. V lost 11 bases and J 0 bases, leaving 17 bases between the germline ends. Looked up from germline, CDR1 is LGHNA and CDR2 is YSLEER.

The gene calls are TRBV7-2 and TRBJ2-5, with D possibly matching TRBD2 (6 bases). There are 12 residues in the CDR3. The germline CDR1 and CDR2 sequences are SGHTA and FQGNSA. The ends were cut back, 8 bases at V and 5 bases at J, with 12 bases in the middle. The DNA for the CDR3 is TGTGCCAGCGGTCGGGCGGGGGAGACCCAGTACTTC. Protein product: CASGRAGETQYF.

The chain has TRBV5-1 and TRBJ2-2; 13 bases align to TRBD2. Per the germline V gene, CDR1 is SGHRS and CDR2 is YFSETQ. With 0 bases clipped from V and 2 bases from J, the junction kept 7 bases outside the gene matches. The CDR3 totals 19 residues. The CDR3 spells CASSLEWGLAGSNTGELFF. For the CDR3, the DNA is TGCGCCAGCAGCTTGGAGTGGGGACTAGCGGGGTCAAACACCGGGGAGCTGTTTTTT.

CDR3: CAGQQASGNTIYF. CDR3 sequence (DNA): TGTGCCGGCCAACAGGCCTCTGGAAACACCATATATTTT. The chain has TRBV28 and TRBJ1-3; tentative D call: TRBD1 (5 bases). Trimming removed 11 bases from V and 0 bases from J, with 11 bases in between. This CDR3 contains 13 residues. Germline V CDR1 and CDR2: MDHEN, SYDVKM.

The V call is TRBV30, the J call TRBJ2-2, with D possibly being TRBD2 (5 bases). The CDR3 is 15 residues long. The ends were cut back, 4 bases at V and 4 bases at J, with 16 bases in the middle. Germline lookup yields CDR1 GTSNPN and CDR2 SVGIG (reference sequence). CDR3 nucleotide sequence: TGTGCCTGGAACACGGGAAACCGGGGCACCGGGGAGCTGTTTTTT. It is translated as CAWNTGNRGTGELFF.

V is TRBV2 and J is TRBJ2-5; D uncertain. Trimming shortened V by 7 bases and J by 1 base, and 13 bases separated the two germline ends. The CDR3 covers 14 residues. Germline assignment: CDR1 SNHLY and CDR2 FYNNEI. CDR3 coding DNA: TGTGCCAGCAACGGGTACCGCTCCCAAGAGACCCAGTACTTC. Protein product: CASNGYRSQETQYF.